This T cell receptor beta chain came from a study of blood T cell repertoires in COVID-19 (dated by TCRdb to 2018 to 2021). About the study as a whole: Samples covering the acute and convalescent phases of COVID-19 were provided by collaborators in the United States, Italy and Spain. The prospective study material was composed of cDNA or gDNA derived from T cells, B-cell-depleted T cells, or PBMCs. Deeply sampled blood TCRbeta repertoires from subjects exposed to, actively infected with, or recovered from COVID-19 were included in the dataset. A freely available public database, intended as a resource for researchers studying the immune response to SARS-CoV-2, is where the repertoires were released. The samples were drawn from the first 160 participants of the ongoing ImmuneRACE study and from 1,254 subjects provided by 6 global collaborators. Sample metadata almost always included a de-identified subject ID, COVID-19 status, age in years and sex. Where available, HLA class I and class II types were taken from metadata supplied by the sample provider and were not determined by assay-based typing. General findings and caveats noted by the study authors: Clinical and demographic metadata were provided uncurated, with the amount varying by source and participant.

With regard to this clone: The antigen it recognizes is unknown. No base quality information exists; no much larger clone differs at one position.

CDR1 MNHNY and CDR2 SVGAGI are derived from the germline V gene (reference sequence). The cysteine opens and the phenylalanine closes a CDR3 of 16 amino acids. Kept here is only the CDR3 DNA, which spans 48 bases and is read in frame from base 1. A distance of 16 bases separates the germline ends of V and J, which lose 3 bases and 2 bases respectively. Another Seattle source contributed samples from volunteer blood donors who had recovered from COVID-19. The collaborating institutions used their own protocols to collect whole blood in K2EDTA tubes. For TCRbeta analysis, collaborators shipped samples as frozen whole blood, isolated PBMCs, or DNA extracted from either of those sample types. The immunoSEQ Assay, a bias-controlled multiplex PCR, was used to amplify TCRbeta CDR3 regions from genomic DNA. The source study handled its data this way. The number of nucleated cells in each sample was estimated by amplification of reference gene primers within the assay. To quantify the absolute abundance of each unique TCRbeta CDR3 rearrangement, sequence reads were collapsed and filtered. For each sample, productive Simpson clonality was calculated by taking the square root of Simpson's diversity index across productive rearrangements. TCRdb holds this immuneACCESS table with in-frame rearrangements only. Some clones are missing; in checked studies, unresolved V genes explain under half, and the rest has no known cause. The V and J calls and clone size are taken from that table; D and trimming were inferred from the DNA. In this sample the table shows 190,000 or so clones, around nine tenths of which occur a single time. Clones ranked in the top ten supply roughly 0.9% of the sample.

The receptor chain draws on TRBV6-6 and TRBJ2-5, and perhaps TRBD1 as D gene, on 5 matching bases. Sequenced material: peripheral blood. The sequence came from a woman aged 18-35 years who had recovered from COVID-19. The CDR3 region has the sequence CASSYSNRRLQETQYF. The bases are TGTGCCAGCAGTTATTCGAACAGGCGCTTACAAGAGACCCAGTACTTC.